These T cell receptor delta chains were read from a single sample in a study of Vδ1+ human thymocytes. TCRdb reprocessed the multiplex PCR reads using CATT. The table lists around 24,000 delta-chain clones, 25% to 30% of them singletons, with 1.6% in the top ten. The sample was Vdelta1+ gamma-delta thymocytes from the thymus. These receptors came from a boy younger than two who had congenital heart surgery. Each CDR3 is given with its conserved first and last residue. Fields, in order: V gene, J gene, CDR3 protein.

V: TRDV1
J: TRDJ1
CDR3: CALGELGGRYTDKLIF

V: TRDV1
J: TRDJ1
CDR3: CALGERCVPSYHGGGLGYTDKLIF

V: TRDV1
J: TRDJ1
CDR3: CALGDLTPGWGIQYTDKLIF

V: TRDV1
J: TRDJ1
CDR3: CALGEFLPLTSADKLIF

V: TRDV1
J: TRDJ2
CDR3: CALGEPYPRSRGGRSQGFLTAQLFF

V: TRDV2
J: TRDJ3
CDR3: CACSRLGLGDTSSWDTRQMFF

V: TRDV1
J: TRDJ1
CDR3: CALGDYWGISDKLIF

V: TRDV1
J: TRDJ1
CDR3: CALGELTGGKTGGRLLYTDKLIF

V: TRDV1
J: TRDJ1
CDR3: CALGGLRDASLGDTLYTDKLIF

V: TRDV1
J: TRDJ1
CDR3: CALGELEGFPFNAHKLIF

V: TRDV1
J: TRDJ1
CDR3: CALGEDPLPTRTGGYETDKLIF

V: TRDV1
J: TRDJ1
CDR3: CALGERPRTDKLIF

V: TRDV1
J: TRDJ2
CDR3: CALVNAADYWGIRIRAAQLFF

V: TRDV1
J: TRDJ1
CDR3: CALGDQGPIPTGIRSTLKNTDKLIF

V: TRDV1
J: TRDJ1
CDR3: CALGVCSDPQVGDPHTDKLIF

V: TRDV1
J: TRDJ1
CDR3: CALGEATSLLRSGGYSPEREYTDKLIF

V: TRDV2
J: TRDJ1
CDR3: CACDTASILHLTGGPSYTDKLIF

V: TRDV1
J: TRDJ1
CDR3: CALGRFLHVARHLKLIF

V: TRDV1
J: TRDJ1
CDR3: CALGRTTYWGYGDTDKLIF

V: TRDV1
J: TRDJ1
CDR3: CALGDLVLTADKLIF

V: TRDV1
J: TRDJ1
CDR3: CALIHCRGVATDKLIF

V: TRDV1
J: TRDJ1
CDR3: CALGELWTFRVGEKGPYTDKLIF

V: TRDV1
J: TRDJ1
CDR3: CALGEAPLPSYVYTDKLIF

V: TRDV1
J: TRDJ1
CDR3: CALGGPWGYTDKLIF

V: TRDV1
J: TRDJ1
CDR3: CALGEEPFLRFGGIRLRTDKLIF

V: TRDV1
J: TRDJ1
CDR3: CALGEPLSLPFFLPGTWWTIKLIF

V: TRDV1
J: TRDJ1
CDR3: CALGERPPGARRLIF

V: TRDV1
J: TRDJ1
CDR3: CALGEPLVWRSAHTDKLIF

V: TRDV1
J: TRDJ1
CDR3: CALGERLPTTTGGYGDTDKLIF

V: TRDV1
J: TRDJ1
CDR3: CALGGGGFTDKLIF

V: TRDV1
J: TRDJ1
CDR3: CALGNPIGYPDKLIF

V: TRDV1
J: TRDJ1
CDR3: CALGEPNREVLRLRDWYTDKLIF

V: TRDV1
J: TRDJ1
CDR3: CALGEWLIRRKSDKLIF

V: TRDV1
J: TRDJ1
CDR3: CALGEHFACTGGFMSTDKLIF

V: TRDV1
J: TRDJ1
CDR3: CALGEQGPHSTGGSYTDKLIF

V: TRDV1
J: TRDJ1
CDR3: CALGEKRGILGSDNTDKLIF

V: TRDV1
J: TRDJ1
CDR3: CALGELRGPSYLLLGRYTDKLIF

V: TRDV1
J: TRDJ1
CDR3: CALGELARAPHSTMYTDKLIF

V: TRDV1
J: TRDJ1
CDR3: CALGELDLNWGIVGTNAELIF

V: TRDV1
J: TRDJ1
CDR3: CALGACGGGRYTDKLIF

V: TRDV1
J: TRDJ1
CDR3: CALRPIYVLLVPFKLIF

V: TRDV1
J: TRDJ1
CDR3: CALGEPNPTKRGDTDKLIF

V: TRDV1
J: TRDJ1
CDR3: CALRQPYAGGIATDKLIF

V: TRDV1
J: TRDJ1
CDR3: CALGEVLGDTDTDKLIF

V: TRDV1
J: TRDJ1
CDR3: CALGELLLRVGDYIDKLIF

V: TRDV1
J: TRDJ1
CDR3: CAFRQVLRLQWEGDKLIF